This entry lists 29 T cell receptor beta chains sequenced from one sample in a study of vaccination and CD4 T cells after COVID-19. The treatment is: approximately 9-day PBMC culture with coronavirus spike peptide pools or control peptides (ViraFEST assay). The antigens these receptors bind are not known. Cultured CD4+ T-cell DNA underwent Oncomine TCR Beta short-read sequencing. One entry per CDR3 protein results from TCRdb running MiXCR on the PCR reads. The data show more than 20,000 distinct CDR3 sequences, with about 46% seen just once and 7.2% held by the top ten. Sequencing was carried out using CD4+ T cells from blood, cultured in vitro. The receptors originated from a human donor who had recovered from COVID-19.

This clonotype was counted a few times. This rearrangement joins TRBV27 to TRBJ2-7; TRBD1 agrees at 10 bases. From germline, CDR1 is MNHEY and CDR2 SMNVEV (reference sequence). The CDR3 spans 15 residues. With 4 bases clipped from V and 4 bases from J, the junction kept 7 bases outside the gene matches. Written as DNA, the CDR3 is TGTGCCAGCAGTTCCCCCTGGGACAGGGGATACGAGCAGTACTTC. This sequence encodes CASSSPWDRGYEQYF.

This rearrangement joins TRBV24-1 to TRBJ2-2; weak D call: TRBD2 (5 bases). The germline V gene encodes CDR1 KGHDR and CDR2 SFDVKD. The CDR3 sequence is 14 residues long. V lost 7 bases, J lost 4 bases, and 12 bases lay in between. The CDR3 DNA sequence: TGTGCCACCAGGGGAGCGGTGGGCACCGGGGAGCTGTTTTTT. It specifies CATRGAVGTGELFF.

The V gene is TRBV11-2, the J gene TRBJ2-1, with 9 bases lining up with TRBD1. The CDR3 runs 14 residues. Germline V gives CDR1 SGHAT, CDR2 FQNNGV. V was pared by 5 bases and J by 9 bases, with 8 bases of the junction left unmatched. The CDR3 loop reads CASSQDRGVFEQFF. CDR3 nucleotide sequence: TGTGCCAGCAGCCAGGACAGGGGAGTATTTGAGCAGTTCTTC.

The chain joins TRBV5-1 to TRBJ1-5; D is ambiguous. Per germline, CDR1 SGHRS and CDR2 YFSETQ. The CDR3 is made up of 14 amino acids. V lost 0 bases to trimming and J lost 2 bases, with 6 bases between them. DNA for the CDR3: TGCGCCAGCAGCTTGGATGGGGGCAATCAGCCCCAGCATTTT. Amino acid sequence: CASSLDGGNQPQHF.

The chain recombines TRBV27 with TRBJ1-4; D may be TRBD1 (5 bases). Germline V gene data show CDR1 as MNHEY and CDR2 as SMNVEV (reference sequence). V lost 5 bases to trimming and J lost 6 bases, with 16 bases between them. CDR3 size: 15 residues. The CDR3: CASSTAGRMYEKLFF. The DNA for the CDR3 is TGTGCCAGCAGTACCGCGGGACGGATGTATGAAAAACTGTTTTTT.

This clonotype was seen a few times. The chain carries TRBV2 and TRBJ1-2; TRBD1 aligns across 8 bases. From germline, CDR1 is SNHLY and CDR2 FYNNEI. The CDR3 totals 12 residues. The V segment lost 7 bases and the J segment 4 bases; nucleotides outside the gene matches: 2. The CDR3 DNA is TGTGCCAGCACAGGGGGCCCCTATGGCTACACCTTC. The encoded protein is CASTGGPYGYTF. The full variable domain, with the rest looked up from reference TRBV2 and TRBJ1-2, is EPEVTQTPSHQVTQMGQEVILRCVPISNHLYFYWYRQILGQKVEFLVSFYNNEISEKSEIFDDQFSVERPDGSNFTLKIRSTKLEDSAMYFCASTGGPYGYTFGSGTRLTVV.

The V call is TRBV6-1, the J call TRBJ1-6; D is ambiguous. V gave up 8 bases and J gave up 16 bases, with 15 bases separating them. The CDR3 runs to 11 residues. In germline, CDR1 is MNHNS, CDR2 SASEGT. CDR3 region: CASGSQRTLHF. The CDR3 region has the DNA TGTGCCAGCGGGTCCCAAAGGACTCTCCACTTT.

The chain uses TRBV9 and TRBJ1-2, with D perhaps matching TRBD1 (6 bases). The CDR3 totals 15 residues. Per the germline V gene, CDR1 is SGDLS and CDR2 is YYNGEE. V lost 4 bases to trimming and J lost 4 bases, with 17 bases between them. This chain's CDR3 is CASSQGGAGTYGYTF. Here the CDR3 DNA reads TGTGCCAGCAGCCAAGGGGGGGCAGGGACCTATGGCTACACCTTC.

This CDR3 reads CASSYLGENNEQFF. As DNA, the CDR3 is TGTGCCAGCAGTTACCTTGGGGAGAACAATGAGCAGTTCTTC. The rearrangement links TRBV6-2 or TRBV6-3 to TRBJ2-1, with D perhaps matching TRBD2 (5 bases). V dropped 2 bases and J dropped 5 bases, with 10 bases sitting between them. Germline V lookup: CDR1 MNHEY, CDR2 SVGEGT. This CDR3 is built from 14 residues.

This clonotype occurred once. The chain employs TRBV6-1 and TRBJ2-2; TRBD2 agrees at 7 bases. V gave up 0 bases and J gave up 13 bases; unmatched junction bases: 8. The germline CDR1 and CDR2 sequences are MNHNS and SASEGT. The CDR3 runs 14 residues. DNA of the CDR3: TGTGCCAGCAGTGAAGCGGGGGGGGGAGGTCTGCTGTTTTTT. It specifies CASSEAGGGGLLFF.

There are a few counts of this clonotype. This chain uses TRBV6-5 with TRBJ1-1; TRBD1 is a possible D gene (5 bases). This CDR3 comprises 14 residues. Per the germline V gene, CDR1 is MNHEY and CDR2 is SVGAGI. V was trimmed by 4 bases and J by 1 base, leaving 10 bases between them. The CDR3 DNA reads TGTGCCAGCAGTTCCTCTCAGGGGAACACTGAAGCTTTCTTT. Translated: CASSSSQGNTEAFF.

The CDR3 DNA reads TGCAGTGCTAGGGGGACAGGGGATAATTATGGCTACACCTTC. Amino acid sequence: CSARGTGDNYGYTF. The genes are TRBV20-1 and TRBJ1-2, with 10 positions matching TRBD1. The V and J ends lost 3 bases and 5 bases, in that order; junction bases with no gene match: 6. Germline CDR1 DFQATT, CDR2 SNEGSKA (reference sequence). The CDR3 extends over 14 amino acids.

The rearrangement uses TRBV20-1 and TRBJ2-3; D may be TRBD2 (6 bases). CDR3 length: 11 amino acids. V lost 4 bases and J 4 bases, leaving 6 bases between the germline ends. Germline CDR1 reads DFQATT; CDR2 reads SNEGSKA (reference sequence). CDR3 sequence reads: CSATGADTQYF. The CDR3 coding sequence is TGCAGTGCTACGGGGGCAGATACGCAGTATTTT.

This sequence joins TRBV18 and TRBJ2-7; 9 bases map to TRBD2. In germline, CDR1 is KGHSH, CDR2 LQKENI. Trimming at V came to 3 bases and at J to 3 bases, leaving 9 bases not matched to a gene. The CDR3 consists of 16 residues. The CDR3 DNA reads as TGTGCCAGCTCACCGGCTTCATTGCGGGAGGGCTACGAGCAGTACTTC. Translating gives CASSPASLREGYEQYF.

The V gene is TRBV7-9, the J gene TRBJ2-1; D tentatively reads TRBD1 or TRBD2 (6 bases each). Trimming shortened V by 0 bases and J by 6 bases, and 15 bases separated the two germline ends. The CDR3 is made up of 16 amino acids. Per the germline V gene, CDR1 is SEHNR and CDR2 is FQNEAQ (reference sequence). The CDR3 sequence is CASSLAFGGGGNEQFF. The CDR3 bases are TGTGCCAGCAGCTTAGCGTTCGGAGGGGGTGGCAATGAGCAGTTCTTC.

In its sample, this clonotype was seen a few times. The rearrangement links TRBV20-1 to TRBJ2-5, with D perhaps TRBD2 (5 bases). Between the trimmed V and J ends, which lost 1 base and 1 base, there was a span of 7 bases. CDR3 length: 13 residues. In germline, CDR1 is DFQATT, CDR2 SNEGSKA (reference sequence). This CDR3 reads CSARAGFQETQYF. CDR3 DNA: TGCAGTGCTAGAGCGGGATTCCAAGAGACCCAGTACTTC.

This clonotype appeared a few times. This sequence joins TRBV20-1 and TRBJ2-2; 9 nucleotides line up with TRBD2. Trimming at V came to 5 bases and at J to 5 bases, leaving 12 bases not matched to a gene. Germline CDR1 is DFQATT and CDR2 is SNEGSKA (reference sequence). This CDR3 region has 16 residues. As DNA, the CDR3 is TGCAGTGCTCGAGGGGTAGCGGGAGCGGGGACCGGGGAGCTGTTTTTT. Protein product: CSARGVAGAGTGELFF.

V gene TRBV28 combines with J gene TRBJ1-6, with D perhaps TRBD1 (5 bases). The CDR3 sequence is 13 residues long. Germline CDR1 MDHEN, CDR2 SYDVKM. V lost 4 bases and J 14 bases, leaving 15 bases between the germline ends. CDR3 sequence reads: CASSSTDNTSLHF. In nucleotides, the CDR3 is TGTGCCAGCAGTTCAACGGACAACACGTCCCTCCACTTT. Full variable domain (rest looked up from reference TRBV28 and TRBJ1-6): DVKVTQSSRYLVKRTGEKVFLECVQDMDHENMFWYRQDPGLGLRLIYFSYDVKMKEKGDIPEGYSVSREKKERFSLILESASTNQTSMYLCASSSTDNTSLHFGNGTRLTVT.

The genes are TRBV10-1 and TRBJ2-3, with 11 bases identical to TRBD2. Germline trimming cut 8 bases from V and 5 bases from J; bases unmatched to any gene: 12. The CDR3 is 16 residues long. Looked up from germline, CDR1 is WNHNN and CDR2 is SYGVQD (reference sequence). CDR3 protein: CASRRGSSGGQDTQYF. The CDR3 DNA reads TGCGCCAGCCGCCGCGGATCTAGCGGGGGGCAAGATACGCAGTATTTT.

CDR3 sequence (DNA): TGTGCCAGCAGTTTCTTGGCGGGGAGCAATCAGCCCCAGCATTTT. This encodes CASSFLAGSNQPQHF. This rearrangement joins TRBV27 to TRBJ1-5; D gene uncertain. The CDR3 contains 15 residues. V was shortened by 3 bases and J by 1 base, with 10 bases between the two germline ends. CDR1 and CDR2 (germline): MNHEY, SMNVEV (reference sequence).

The rearrangement joins TRBV20-1 to TRBJ2-7; D perhaps matches TRBD1 (5 bases). V gave up 0 bases and J gave up 5 bases, with 20 bases separating them. Germline CDR1 and CDR2: DFQATT and SNEGSKA (reference sequence). The CDR3 has 16 residues. In nucleotides, the CDR3 is TGCAGTGCTAGAGACCCTGCGGCAGGGCTGAGCCACGAGCAGTACTTC. Translating gives CSARDPAAGLSHEQYF.

The chain carries TRBV6-1 and TRBJ2-7; D is possibly TRBD2 (9 bases). CDR1 and CDR2 (germline): MNHNS, SASEGT. Trimming removed 3 bases from V and 6 bases from J, with 18 bases in between. There are 15 residues in the CDR3. The CDR3 sequence is CASSESGGGRGEQYF. CDR3 DNA sequence: TGTGCCAGCAGTGAGTCAGGGGGCGGGAGGGGCGAGCAGTACTTC.

The chain links TRBV7-2 to TRBJ2-7; no firm D call. Trimming took off 5 bases at V and 3 bases at J, with 11 bases between the two ends. This CDR3 contains 13 residues. The germline CDR1 and CDR2 sequences are SGHTA and FQGNSA. CDR3 in amino acids: CASSPSARYEQYF. DNA of the CDR3: TGTGCCAGCAGCCCCTCCGCACGCTACGAGCAGTACTTC.

The chain links TRBV28 to TRBJ1-5; unclear D gene. CDR3 length: 14 amino acids. Trimming took off 2 bases at V and 4 bases at J, with 9 bases between the two ends. CDR1 and CDR2 from the germline V gene are MDHEN and SYDVKM. DNA of the CDR3: TGTGCCAGCAGTTTAGGACGGTGGAATCAGCCCCAGCATTTT. Translated, it gives CASSLGRWNQPQHF.

The chain is built from TRBV28 and TRBJ1-5; 7 bases map to TRBD1. From germline, CDR1 is MDHEN and CDR2 SYDVKM. V was clipped by 10 bases and J by 4 bases; unmatched bases: 7. The CDR3 sequence is 13 residues long. CDR3 coding DNA: TGTGCCATAAGACAGGGATTGAATCAGCCCCAGCATTTT. Its translation is CAIRQGLNQPQHF. The whole variable domain, remainder taken from reference TRBV28 and TRBJ1-5, is DVKVTQSSRYLVKRTGEKVFLECVQDMDHENMFWYRQDPGLGLRLIYFSYDVKMKEKGDIPEGYSVSREKKERFSLILESASTNQTSMYLCAIRQGLNQPQHFGDGTRLSIL.

This clonotype turned up a few times. This chain connects TRBV24-1 to TRBJ2-5; TRBD1 agrees at 8 bases. V lost 9 bases and J lost 5; bases outside the gene matches: 13. The CDR3 has 15 residues. Germline assignment: CDR1 KGHDR and CDR2 SFDVKD. CDR3 nucleotides: TGTGCCACCCAGAAACCGGACAGGGAAAAGGAGACCCAGTACTTC. This gives the protein CATQKPDREKETQYF.

The chain uses TRBV6-5 and TRBJ1-6, with D tentatively TRBD1 (5 bases). The V end was cut by 2 bases, the J end by 3 bases, with 14 bases between. The length of the CDR3 is 17 residues. Per the germline V gene, CDR1 is MNHEY and CDR2 is SVGAGI. The CDR3, as DNA: TGTGCCAGCAGTTACGGTGTGAGACAGATCTATAATTCACCCCTCCACTTT. Encoded protein: CASSYGVRQIYNSPLHF.

The V and J genes are TRBV2 and TRBJ1-1; D is unresolved. Trimming left V 6 bases short and J 1 base short, with 9 bases between. The germline V gene has CDR1 SNHLY and CDR2 FYNNEI. There are 13 residues in the CDR3. CDR3 in DNA: TGTGCCAGCAGCCCCGAGTCGAACACTGAAGCTTTCTTT. It yields the protein CASSPESNTEAFF.

This clonotype was picked up a small number of times. This rearrangement joins TRBV7-2 to TRBJ2-5, with a possible D match to TRBD1 (6 bases). This CDR3 has 15 residues. Germline values: CDR1 SGHTA, CDR2 FQGNSA. V gave up 5 bases and J gave up 4 bases, with 17 bases separating them. The CDR3 bases are TGTGCCAGCAGCCCACGTACAGGGATGGGAGAGACCCAGTACTTC. This encodes CASSPRTGMGETQYF.